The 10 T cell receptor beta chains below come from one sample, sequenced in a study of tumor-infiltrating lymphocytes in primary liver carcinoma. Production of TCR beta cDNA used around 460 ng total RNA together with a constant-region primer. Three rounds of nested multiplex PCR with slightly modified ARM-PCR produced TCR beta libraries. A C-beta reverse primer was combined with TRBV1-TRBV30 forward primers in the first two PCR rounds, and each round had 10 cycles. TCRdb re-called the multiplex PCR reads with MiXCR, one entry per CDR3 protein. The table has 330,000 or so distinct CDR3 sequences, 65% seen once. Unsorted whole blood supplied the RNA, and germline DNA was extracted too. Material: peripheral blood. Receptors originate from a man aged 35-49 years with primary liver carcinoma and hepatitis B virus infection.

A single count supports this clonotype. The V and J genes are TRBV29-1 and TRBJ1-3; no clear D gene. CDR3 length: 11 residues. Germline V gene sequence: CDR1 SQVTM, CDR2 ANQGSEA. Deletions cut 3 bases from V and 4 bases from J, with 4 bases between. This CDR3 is CSVDSGNTIYF. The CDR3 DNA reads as TGCAGCGTTGATTCCGGAAACACCATATATTTT. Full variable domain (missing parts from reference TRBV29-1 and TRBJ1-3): SAVISQKPSRDICQRGTSLTIQCQVDSQVTMMFWYRQQPGQSLTLIATANQGSEATYESGFVIDKFPISRPNLTFSTLTVSNMSPEDSSIYLCSVDSGNTIYFGEGSWLTVV.

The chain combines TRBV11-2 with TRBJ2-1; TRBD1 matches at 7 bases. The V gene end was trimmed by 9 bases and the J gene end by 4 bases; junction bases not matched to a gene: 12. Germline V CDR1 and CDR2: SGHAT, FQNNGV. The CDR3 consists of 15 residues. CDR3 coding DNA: TGTGCCAGTAGTGGAGGACAGGTCCCGTACAATGAGCAGTTCTTC. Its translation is CASSGGQVPYNEQFF.

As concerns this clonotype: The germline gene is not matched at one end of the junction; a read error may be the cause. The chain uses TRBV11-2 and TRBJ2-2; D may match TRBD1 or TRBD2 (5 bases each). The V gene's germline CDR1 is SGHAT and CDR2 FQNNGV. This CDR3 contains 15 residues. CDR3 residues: CASSFRVGETGELSF. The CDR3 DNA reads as TGTGCCAGTAGCTTTAGGGTGGGGGAAACTGGGGAGCTGTCTTTT.

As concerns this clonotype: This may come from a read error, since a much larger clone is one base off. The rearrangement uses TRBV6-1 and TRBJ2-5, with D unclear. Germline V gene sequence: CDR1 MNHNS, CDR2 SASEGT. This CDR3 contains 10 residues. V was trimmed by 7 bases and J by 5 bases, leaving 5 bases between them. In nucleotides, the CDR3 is TGTGCCAGCACGATCGAGACCCAGTACTTC. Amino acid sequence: CASTIETQYF.

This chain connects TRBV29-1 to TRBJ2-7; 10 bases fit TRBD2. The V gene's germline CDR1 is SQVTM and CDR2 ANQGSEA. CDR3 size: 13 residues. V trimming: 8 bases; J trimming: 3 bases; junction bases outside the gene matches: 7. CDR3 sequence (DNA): TGCAGCCTCAGGACTAGCGGTAGCTACGAGCAGTACTTC. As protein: CSLRTSGSYEQYF.

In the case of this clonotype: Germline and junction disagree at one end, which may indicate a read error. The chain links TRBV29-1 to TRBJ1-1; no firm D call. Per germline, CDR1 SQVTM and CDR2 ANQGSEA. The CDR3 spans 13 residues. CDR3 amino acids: CNVEDHADAEAFF. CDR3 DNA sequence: TGCAACGTTGAAGATCATGCGGATGCTGAAGCTTTCTTT.

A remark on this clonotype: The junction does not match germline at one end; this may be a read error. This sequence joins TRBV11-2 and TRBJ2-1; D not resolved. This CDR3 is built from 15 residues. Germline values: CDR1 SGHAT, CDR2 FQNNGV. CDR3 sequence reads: CVSSFVQSSYNEQFF. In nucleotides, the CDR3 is TGTGTCAGCAGCTTTGTGCAGAGCTCCTACAATGAGCAGTTCTTC.

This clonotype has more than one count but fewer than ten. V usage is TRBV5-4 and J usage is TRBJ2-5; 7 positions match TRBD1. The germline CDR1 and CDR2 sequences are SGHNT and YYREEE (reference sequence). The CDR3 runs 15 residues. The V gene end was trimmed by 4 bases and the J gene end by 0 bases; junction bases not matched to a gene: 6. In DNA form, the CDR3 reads TGTGCCAGCAGCCATGGGACAGCGTACCAAGAGACCCAGTACTTC. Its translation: CASSHGTAYQETQYF.

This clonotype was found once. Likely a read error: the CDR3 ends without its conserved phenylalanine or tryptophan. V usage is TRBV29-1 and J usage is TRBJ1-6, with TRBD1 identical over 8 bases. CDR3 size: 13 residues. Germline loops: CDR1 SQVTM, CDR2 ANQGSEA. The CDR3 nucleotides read TGCAGCGTTGTCCAGGGGGCGGATTCACGCCTCCACTAT. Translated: CSVVQGADSRLHY.

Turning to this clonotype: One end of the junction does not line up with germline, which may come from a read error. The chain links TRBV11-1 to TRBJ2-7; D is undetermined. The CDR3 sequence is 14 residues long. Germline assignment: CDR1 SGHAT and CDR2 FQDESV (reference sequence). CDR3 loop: CASSYHIGSYMQYF. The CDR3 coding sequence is TGTGCGAGCAGCTATCACATAGGCTCCTACATGCAGTACTTC.